The 21 T cell receptor beta chains in this list originate from one sample, sequenced in a study of blood T cell repertoires in COVID-19. The assay was immunoSEQ multiplex PCR, and TCRdb's table has in-frame clones only and misses some. The profile shows 150,000 to 200,000 clones, 81% of them singletons. Sample: PBMCs or T cells enriched from blood (not recorded which). Source of these receptors: a woman aged 40 to 50 with acute COVID-19.

CDR3 amino acids: CASSLAPPDRPGGNTIYF. The CDR3 nucleotides read TGTGCCAGCAGCTTAGCGCCTCCGGACCGCCCGGGAGGAAACACCATATATTTT. V is TRBV7-2 and J is TRBJ1-3; D is uncertain. Trimming removed 0 bases at V and 4 bases at J, with 19 bases between. Germline CDR1 is SGHTA and CDR2 is FQGNSA. This CDR3 comprises 18 residues.

The chain recombines TRBV30 with TRBJ2-1; the match to TRBD2 covers 7 bases. The V segment lost 0 bases and the J segment 4 bases; nucleotides outside the gene matches: 3. The CDR3 loop spans 14 amino acids. The germline V gene encodes CDR1 GTSNPN and CDR2 SVGIG (reference sequence). The CDR3 here is CAWSVGGVYNEQFF. Written as DNA, the CDR3 is TGTGCCTGGAGTGTTGGGGGGGTTTACAATGAGCAGTTCTTC.

This chain links TRBV6-1 with TRBJ2-3, with 13 bases that match TRBD2. CDR3 size: 15 residues. V trimming: 2 bases; J trimming: 6 bases; junction bases outside the gene matches: 2. In germline, CDR1 is MNHNS, CDR2 SASEGT. The CDR3 region is CASSERTSGSDTQYF. The CDR3 coding sequence is TGTGCCAGCAGTGAACGGACTAGCGGGAGTGATACGCAGTATTTT.

The CDR3 DNA sequence: TGCGCCAGCACCCGGGTAGCGGGAGGGGTTTTGAATGAGCAGTTCTTC. This codes for CASTRVAGGVLNEQFF. The chain carries TRBV5-1 and TRBJ2-1; 11 positions agree with TRBD2. Per the germline V gene, CDR1 is SGHRS and CDR2 is YFSETQ. The CDR3 loop spans 16 amino acids. Trimming cost V 6 bases and J 7 bases; bases outside gene matches: 12.

As DNA, the CDR3 is TGTGCCGGTGACGGGGGGACTGGGGCCAACGTCCTGACTTTC. Encoded protein: CAGDGGTGANVLTF. This chain joins TRBV2 and TRBJ2-6, with 7 positions matching TRBD2. Germline CDR1 and CDR2: SNHLY and FYNNEI. V trimming: 11 bases; J trimming: 2 bases; junction bases outside the gene matches: 6. This CDR3 is 14 amino acids long.

The rearrangement joins TRBV6-2 or TRBV6-3 to TRBJ2-2, with D perhaps matching TRBD1 (5 bases). Deletions cut 6 bases from V and 2 bases from J, with 16 bases between. Germline loops: CDR1 MNHEY, CDR2 SVGEGT. The CDR3 has 16 amino acids. CDR3 loop: CASSPRRTTNTGELFF. CDR3 in DNA: TGTGCCAGCAGCCCTCGGCGGACAACAAACACCGGGGAGCTGTTTTTT.

J is TRBJ2-2 and V is TRBV2; 8 nucleotides agree with TRBD1. Germline-derived CDR1 and CDR2 are SNHLY and FYNNEI. The CDR3 is 14 amino acids. V was clipped by 6 bases and J by 1 base; unmatched bases: 1. CDR3 sequence: CASRGTGNTGELFF. For the CDR3, the DNA is TGTGCCAGCAGGGGGACAGGGAACACCGGGGAGCTGTTTTTT.

This clone was counted many times. The chain has TRBV6-1 and TRBJ1-3, with TRBD1 identical over 9 bases. There are 14 residues in the CDR3. The germline V gene has CDR1 MNHNS and CDR2 SASEGT. The trim removed 5 bases at V and 4 bases at J, leaving 3 bases unmatched. The CDR3 sequence is CASSTGQGGNTIYF. The CDR3 region has the DNA TGTGCCAGCAGTACCGGACAGGGGGGAAACACCATATATTTT.

The V gene is TRBV21-1, the J gene TRBJ2-7; the listed D gene, TRBD1, was not tested against the DNA. TRBV21-1 is a listed pseudogene. This CDR3 has 14 amino acids. The CDR3 nucleotides are TGTGCCAGCGGGACGGGACAGGGGCCCTACGAGCAGTACTTC. Translated, it gives CASGTGQGPYEQYF.

The V and J genes are TRBV6-5 and TRBJ1-5, with TRBD1 as a possible D gene (6 bases). Between the trimmed V and J ends, which lost 9 bases and 15 bases, there was a span of 15 bases. Germline loops: CDR1 MNHEY, CDR2 SVGAGI. The CDR3 length is 10 residues. CDR3 coding DNA: TGTGCCAGGGGACAACAGGGTCCGCATTTT. Protein: CARGQQGPHF.

The chain is built from TRBV5-1 and TRBJ2-7; 12 bases line up with TRBD2. The germline gives CDR1 SGHRS, CDR2 YFSETQ. V lost 3 bases and J lost 6; bases outside the gene matches: 10. This CDR3 is built from 16 residues. The CDR3 DNA reads as TGCGCCAGCAGCTGGAAACTAGCGGGAGGTTCTTCCGAGCAGTACTTC. It encodes CASSWKLAGGSSEQYF.

This clone was seen a handful of times. The V gene is TRBV2, the J gene TRBJ1-1, with TRBD1 identical over 7 bases. The V gene end was trimmed by 6 bases and the J gene end by 1 base; junction bases not matched to a gene: 2. The CDR3 runs 13 residues. Germline lookup yields CDR1 SNHLY and CDR2 FYNNEI. In DNA form, the CDR3 reads TGTGCCAGCAGGGGACAGCCGAACACTGAAGCTTTCTTT. It codes for CASRGQPNTEAFF.

With respect to this clone: The sample has other DNA sequences that encode this CDR3 too. V is TRBV19 and J is TRBJ1-1; unclear D gene. The CDR3 has 13 amino acids. CDR1 LNHDA and CDR2 SQIVND come from the germline V gene (reference sequence). Trimming cost V 3 bases and J 4 bases, with 9 bases left between them. The DNA of the CDR3 is TGTGCCAGTAGTATCGAGGGAGGCACTGAAGCTTTCTTT. Amino acid sequence: CASSIEGGTEAFF.

This clone was counted once. The gene calls are TRBV9 and TRBJ2-3; TRBD2 matches 13 bases. V gave up 6 bases and J gave up 7 bases; unmatched junction bases: 8. This CDR3 is 15 amino acids long. CDR1 is SGDLS, CDR2 YYNGEE, per germline. Written as DNA, the CDR3 is TGTGCCAGCACCCCAACCGGGACTAGCGGGAATACGCAGTATTTT. Amino acids: CASTPTGTSGNTQYF.

This rearrangement joins TRBV7-9 to TRBJ2-7; D gene uncertain. Germline CDR1 and CDR2: SEHNR and FQNEAQ (reference sequence). Trimming shortened V by 4 bases and J by 1 base, and 11 bases separated the two germline ends. The CDR3 extends over 14 amino acids. As DNA, the CDR3 is TGTGCCAGCAGCTCCCAGTCCGCTTCCTACGAGCAGTACTTC. Its protein product is CASSSQSASYEQYF.

The V and J genes are TRBV7-9 and TRBJ1-2, with 10 nucleotides matching TRBD1. Germline loops: CDR1 SEHNR, CDR2 FQNEAQ (reference sequence). With V trimmed by 5 bases and J by 8 bases, 11 bases remained unmatched. This CDR3 spans 15 amino acids. As DNA, the CDR3 is TGTGCCAGCAGCCACGGCGGACAGGGGGATCTCGGCTACACCTTC. It is translated as CASSHGGQGDLGYTF.

The CDR3 loop reads CSARGDYEQFF. The CDR3 DNA follows: TGCAGTGCTAGAGGGGACTATGAGCAGTTCTTC. The rearrangement joins TRBV20-1 to TRBJ2-1, with D maybe TRBD2 (6 bases). Germline CDR1 reads DFQATT; CDR2 reads SNEGSKA (reference sequence). Trimming shortened V by 1 base and J by 8 bases, and 6 bases separated the two germline ends. This CDR3 is built from 11 residues.

The CDR3 sequence: CASSERQGRAETQYF. The CDR3 region has the DNA TGTGCCAGCAGTGAGAGACAGGGTCGGGCAGAGACCCAGTACTTC. The chain has TRBV6-1 and TRBJ2-5; 7 nucleotides align to TRBD1. J lost 4 bases, V lost 3 bases, and 8 bases had no gene match. The CDR3 contains 15 residues. Germline V gives CDR1 MNHNS, CDR2 SASEGT.

On this clone itself: Other nucleotide sequences in the sample specify the same CDR3. The gene calls are TRBV3-1 (or the pseudogene TRBV3-2) and TRBJ1-2, with 7 bases lining up with TRBD1. The CDR3 totals 13 residues. V was clipped by 6 bases and J by 2 bases; unmatched bases: 3. Germline V gene sequence: CDR1 LGHDT, CDR2 YNNKEL (reference sequence). CDR3 loop: CASSPQGNYGYTF. The CDR3 bases are TGTGCCAGCAGTCCACAGGGGAACTATGGCTACACCTTC.

The V gene is TRBV9, the J gene TRBJ1-1; possibly TRBD1 for D (5 bases). Trimming pared 0 bases from V and 4 bases from J, leaving 10 bases between. The CDR3 covers 14 residues. CDR1 and CDR2 (germline): SGDLS, YYNGEE. The CDR3 sequence: CASSVGTGGTEAFF. CDR3 nucleotides: TGTGCCAGCAGCGTAGGCACGGGGGGCACTGAAGCTTTCTTT.

CDR3 amino acids: CASSFTGGGTEAFF. In DNA, the CDR3 is TGTGCCAGCAGCTTTACAGGGGGAGGGACTGAAGCTTTCTTT. The chain employs TRBV5-6 and TRBJ1-1, with 8 positions matching TRBD1. Looked up from germline, CDR1 is SGHDT and CDR2 is YYEEEE. The CDR3 runs to 14 residues. Unmatched junction bases numbered 5, after V lost 2 bases and J lost 5 bases.